Following are 21 T cell receptor beta chains from one sample sequenced in a study of OX40 agonist ivuxolimab in advanced cancers. The protocol used for the library was the immunoSEQ multiplex PCR assay. TCRdb provides this immuneACCESS table in a form limited to in-frame rearrangements. Some clones are lacking; in checked studies, under half of them reflect an unresolved V gene, and why the rest are absent is not known. The sample yields under 85,000 clones; 86% were counted once. Under 0.8% of the sample rests with the top ten. The input for sequencing was CD4+ or CD8+ T cells sorted from blood, taken in a trial of the OX40 agonist ivuxolimab. The receptors come from an adult with an advanced solid tumor such as melanoma, head and neck, liver or kidney cancer.

The chain links TRBV29-1 to TRBJ1-1; D gene uncertain. This CDR3 contains 11 residues. Trimming took 7 bases from V and 5 from J, leaving 11 bases between them. The germline V gene has CDR1 SQVTM and CDR2 ANQGSEA. The CDR3 DNA follows: TGCAGCGCCCGCTTGGGGACTGAAGCTTTCTTT. This gives the protein CSARLGTEAFF. Complete variable domain (other parts from reference TRBV29-1 and TRBJ1-1): SAVISQKPSRDICQRGTSLTIQCQVDSQVTMMFWYRQQPGQSLTLIATANQGSEATYESGFVIDKFPISRPNLTFSTLTVSNMSPEDSSIYLCSARLGTEAFFGQGTRLTVV.

The chain uses TRBV5-1 and TRBJ1-2; 8 bases are a match to TRBD1. CDR3 length equals 14 residues. V was pared by 7 bases and J by 4 bases, with 9 bases of the junction left unmatched. Germline V gene data show CDR1 as SGHRS and CDR2 as YFSETQ. CDR3 coding DNA: TGCGCCAGCTCACCAGGGGGCGGAGGCTATGGCTACACCTTC. This codes for CASSPGGGGYGYTF.

The J gene is TRBJ2-2, the V gene TRBV9; tentative D call: TRBD2 (6 bases). The CDR3 loop spans 14 amino acids. Germline assignment: CDR1 SGDLS and CDR2 YYNGEE. Trimming removed 3 bases at V and 3 bases at J, with 9 bases between. The DNA for the CDR3 is TGTGCCAGCAGCGGCGGGATTTACACCGGGGAGCTGTTTTTT. It specifies CASSGGIYTGELFF.

The gene calls are TRBV27 and TRBJ2-4, with D perhaps TRBD1 (5 bases). This CDR3 spans 15 amino acids. Germline V lookup: CDR1 MNHEY, CDR2 SMNVEV (reference sequence). The V end lost 4 bases, the J end lost 0 bases, and 10 bases lay between the germline ends. The CDR3 loop reads CASSSRQLAKNIQYF. DNA for the CDR3: TGTGCCAGCAGTTCCCGACAGTTAGCCAAAAACATTCAGTACTTC.

The CDR3 nucleotides read TGCAGCGTTGAGGGTAGCGGGAGAGTGGGCACAGATACGCAGTATTTT. Residues: CSVEGSGRVGTDTQYF. The chain is built from TRBV29-1 and TRBJ2-3, with TRBD2 identical over 9 bases. The CDR3 runs to 16 residues. Germline-derived CDR1 and CDR2 are SQVTM and ANQGSEA. After removal of 3 bases from V and 1 base from J, the junction contained 8 bases not matched to a gene.

This clone came up a few times. This sequence joins TRBV2 and TRBJ1-1; TRBD1 might be the D (5 bases). Germline values: CDR1 SNHLY, CDR2 FYNNEI. Trimming removed 6 bases at V and 7 bases at J, with 12 bases between. This CDR3 has 12 residues. CDR3 DNA: TGTGCCAGCAGAGCTACGGGGGGTGAAGCTTTCTTT. Its translation: CASRATGGEAFF.

This chain connects TRBV6-5 to TRBJ2-7, with 9 bases identical to TRBD1. J gave up 5 bases and V 5 bases, and 10 bases lay outside the gene matches. CDR1 MNHEY and CDR2 SVGAGI come from the germline V gene. The CDR3 is 15 amino acids. CDR3: CASSRTGTGMHEQYF. CDR3 DNA sequence: TGTGCCAGCAGTCGCACCGGGACAGGGATGCACGAGCAGTACTTC.

J is TRBJ1-1 and V is TRBV5-4; 8 bases map to TRBD1. V was pared by 2 bases and J by 5 bases, with 5 bases of the junction left unmatched. Looked up from germline, CDR1 is SGHNT and CDR2 is YYREEE (reference sequence). The CDR3 consists of 14 residues. CDR3 residues: CASSFDTGGTEAFF. CDR3 sequence (DNA): TGTGCCAGCAGCTTCGATACAGGGGGGACTGAAGCTTTCTTT.

The chain combines TRBV19 with TRBJ2-5, with 7 bases identical to TRBD1. The CDR3 contains 16 residues. V gave up 1 base and J gave up 3 bases; unmatched junction bases: 8. Germline V gene lookup returns CDR1 LNHDA and CDR2 SQIVND (reference sequence). CDR3 amino acids: CASSIAPGGTKETQYF. The DNA of the CDR3 is TGTGCCAGTAGTATAGCCCCAGGGGGAACTAAAGAGACCCAGTACTTC.

On this clone itself: This sample also contains other DNA sequences that code for the same CDR3. The chain uses TRBV9 and TRBJ1-6; D gene ambiguous. Germline V lookup: CDR1 SGDLS, CDR2 YYNGEE. V was trimmed by 4 bases and J by 5 bases, leaving 10 bases between them. CDR3 size: 14 residues. The CDR3: CASSFAQHNSPLHF. The CDR3 DNA follows: TGTGCCAGCAGCTTTGCGCAACATAATTCACCCCTCCACTTT.

As to this clone: Relative to the germline gene, one junction end is altered; a read error may explain this. The gene calls are TRBV28 and TRBJ1-1; 10 bases are shared with TRBD1. The CDR3 runs 14 residues. Germline V gene data show CDR1 as MDHEN and CDR2 as SYDVKM. The CDR3 region has the DNA TGTGCCAGCAGTTTACCGCTGGCTGACAGGGGGCAAATCTTT. The encoded protein is CASSLPLADRGQIF.

The chain links TRBV28 to TRBJ1-1; D not resolved. CDR1 and CDR2 (germline): MDHEN, SYDVKM. The CDR3 has 12 amino acids. The V gene lost 4 bases and the J gene lost 7 bases, with 10 bases spanning the gap. The CDR3, as DNA: TGTGCCAGCAGTTCAGGAAGATATGAAGCTTTCTTT. Protein product: CASSSGRYEAFF.

The chain combines TRBV6-5 with TRBJ1-4; a weak D match, TRBD1 (5 bases). V was shortened by 8 bases and J by 0 bases, with 13 bases between the two germline ends. From germline, CDR1 is MNHEY and CDR2 SVGAGI. This CDR3 has 15 residues. CDR3 DNA: TGTGCCAGCGGTACAGGAGATGCAACTAATGAAAAACTGTTTTTT. Its protein is CASGTGDATNEKLFF.

The chain combines TRBV11-2 with TRBJ1-1; maybe TRBD1 (5 bases). The V and J ends lost 2 bases and 3 bases respectively, with 13 bases between them. This CDR3 has 15 amino acids. Germline V gives CDR1 SGHAT, CDR2 FQNNGV. CDR3 sequence reads: CASSLPNRRDTEAFF. DNA for the CDR3: TGTGCCAGCAGCTTACCAAACAGGCGGGACACTGAAGCTTTCTTT. The full variable domain, its missing parts supplied by reference TRBV11-2 and TRBJ1-1, is EAGVAQSPRYKIIEKRQSVAFWCNPISGHATLYWYQQILGQGPKLLIQFQNNGVVDDSQLPKDRFSAERLKGVDSTLKIQPAKLEDSAVYLCASSLPNRRDTEAFFGQGTRLTVV.

The chain is built from TRBV30 and TRBJ2-7; TRBD1 is a possible D gene (6 bases). CDR3 length: 15 amino acids. V lost 3 bases, J lost 3 bases, and 18 bases lay in between. The germline gives CDR1 GTSNPN, CDR2 SVGIG (reference sequence). CDR3 sequence reads: CAWRPRDTLDYEQYF. The CDR3 nucleotides are TGTGCCTGGAGACCCCGGGACACCCTAGACTACGAGCAGTACTTC.

The genes are TRBV11-3 and TRBJ1-1; unclear D gene. V was trimmed by 5 bases and J by 1 base, leaving 17 bases between them. The germline V gene has CDR1 SGHNT and CDR2 YENEEA. This CDR3 has 16 residues. This chain's CDR3 is CASSHSWREGNTEAFF. The CDR3 DNA reads as TGTGCCAGCAGCCACTCATGGAGGGAGGGGAACACTGAAGCTTTCTTT.

The genes are TRBV19 and TRBJ2-2; D possibly corresponds to TRBD2 (5 bases). Trimming cost V 7 bases and J 2 bases, with 14 bases left between them. CDR1 and CDR2 (germline): LNHDA, SQIVND (reference sequence). The CDR3 loop spans 15 amino acids. CDR3 in amino acids: CASKVGELNTGELFF. CDR3 nucleotide sequence: TGTGCCAGTAAGGTCGGGGAGCTTAACACCGGGGAGCTGTTTTTT.

V is TRBV30 and J is TRBJ2-7; D gene unclear. The CDR3 totals 13 residues. The germline V gene has CDR1 GTSNPN and CDR2 SVGIG (reference sequence). Deletions cut 3 bases from V and 0 bases from J, with 9 bases between. The CDR3, as DNA: TGTGCCTGGAGGATCGTTAGCTCCTACGAGCAGTACTTC. It translates to CAWRIVSSYEQYF.

This clone turned up a few times. The chain has TRBV19 and TRBJ1-5; a weak D match, TRBD1 (5 bases). The CDR3 is 17 amino acids. The V end lost 7 bases, the J end lost 5 bases, and 24 bases lay between the germline ends. CDR1 and CDR2 from the germline V gene are LNHDA and SQIVND (reference sequence). The CDR3 loop is CASIRGGQGREDQPQHF. CDR3 coding DNA: TGTGCCAGTATAAGAGGAGGCCAGGGAAGGGAAGATCAGCCCCAGCATTTT.

This chain links TRBV9 with TRBJ1-2, with 10 bases matching TRBD1. This CDR3 comprises 15 residues. V shed 3 bases, J shed 5 bases, and the junction held 7 bases outside the gene matches. CDR1 and CDR2 from the germline V gene are SGDLS and YYNGEE. CDR3 protein: CASSDAGTGAYGYTF. Written as DNA, the CDR3 is TGTGCCAGCAGCGACGCCGGGACAGGGGCTTATGGCTACACCTTC. The variable domain in full, with the rest retrieved from reference TRBV9 and TRBJ1-2, is DSGVTQTPKHLITATGQRVTLRCSPRSGDLSVYWYQQSLDQGLQFLIQYYNGEERAKGNILERFSAQQFPDLHSELNLSSLELGDSALYFCASSDAGTGAYGYTFGSGTRLTVV.

The rearrangement links TRBV6-5 to TRBJ2-1; no definite D call. V was trimmed by 7 bases and J by 7 bases, leaving 8 bases between them. The CDR3 has 11 residues. Germline-derived CDR1 and CDR2 are MNHEY and SVGAGI. DNA for the CDR3: TGTGCCAGCACACACCTGAATGAGCAGTTCTTC. It specifies CASTHLNEQFF.